The rows below give T cell receptor beta chains drawn from one sample of a study of T cell responses to AZD1222 COVID-19 vaccine. The assay was immunoSEQ multiplex PCR, and TCRdb's table has in-frame clones only and misses some. The data show about 110,000 clones, with 94% seen just once and 2.9% held by the top ten. This material consisted of peripheral blood, taken 28 days after the second AZD1222 dose. The receptor source for this set is an adult who received the AZD1222 COVID-19 vaccine. The CDR3 runs from the conserved cysteine through the conserved F or W. The D gene is left open where the match is weak. Size is stated for part of the rows, as once, few or many counts, or as a class when the clone is expanded.

size: NA; V: TRBV13; D: NA; length: 12; J: TRBJ2-2; DNA: TGTGCCAGCAGCTTTGGCCAATCGGAGCTGTTTTTT; CDR3: CASSFGQSELFF
size: NA; V: TRBV2; D: NA; length: 14; J: TRBJ1-1; DNA: TGTGCCAGCAGTATTTTGCCGGGCTTCACTGAAGCTTTCTTT; CDR3: CASSILPGFTEAFF
size: NA; V: TRBV5-8; D: NA; length: 13; J: TRBJ1-2; DNA: TGTGCCAGCAGCTTGTTCACTAACTATGGCTACACCTTC; CDR3: CASSLFTNYGYTF
size: NA; V: TRBV11-2; D: TRBD1; length: 15; J: TRBJ2-2; DNA: TGTGCCAGCAGCTTCGGACAGGGGTCGACCGGGGAGCTGTTTTTT; CDR3: CASSFGQGSTGELFF
size: NA; V: TRBV10-2; D: NA; length: 14; J: TRBJ1-5; DNA: TGCGCCAGCAGTGAATCAGGGGTTAATCAGCCCCAGCATTTT; CDR3: CASSESGVNQPQHF
size: NA; V: TRBV19; D: NA; length: 12; J: TRBJ2-7; DNA: TGTGCCAGTAGCACAGGGTACCACGAGCAGTACTTC; CDR3: CASSTGYHEQYF
size: once; V: TRBV5-5; D: TRBD1; length: 15; J: TRBJ2-3; DNA: TGTGCCAGCAGCTTGTGGGACAGCACTACAGATACGCAGTATTTT; CDR3: CASSLWDSTTDTQYF
size: NA; V: TRBV7-9; D: NA; length: 15; J: TRBJ1-2; DNA: TGTGCCAGCACCTTAGACCAGGGAGATTGGCGGGGCTACACCTTC; CDR3: CASTLDQGDWRGYTF
size: NA; V: TRBV20-1; D: NA; length: 11; J: TRBJ2-1; DNA: TGCAGTGCTAGACGTGTTAATGAGCAGTTCTTC; CDR3: CSARRVNEQFF
size: NA; V: TRBV18; D: NA; length: 16; J: TRBJ1-2; DNA: TGTGCCAGCTCACCAGCTCACTCCACCCCCGACTCAGGCTACACCTTC; CDR3: CASSPAHSTPDSGYTF
size: NA; V: TRBV18; D: NA; length: 16; J: TRBJ1-6; DNA: TGTGCCAGCTCTTCGGGCGGGAGCTCCTATAATTCACCCCTCCACTTT; CDR3: CASSSGGSSYNSPLHF
size: NA; V: TRBV10-2; D: TRBD2; length: 16; J: TRBJ2-1; DNA: TGCGCCAGCAGTGAGTCACTAGCGGGGCTTTACAATGAGCAGTTCTTC; CDR3: CASSESLAGLYNEQFF
size: NA; V: TRBV7-9; D: NA; length: 13; J: TRBJ2-2; DNA: TGTGCCAGCAGCTCGGAGAACACCGGGGAGCTGTTTTTT; CDR3: CASSSENTGELFF
size: NA; V: TRBV7-9; D: NA; length: 14; J: TRBJ2-7; DNA: TGTGCCAGCAGCTTGCCAGGACCCCCCTACGAGCAGTACTTC; CDR3: CASSLPGPPYEQYF
size: NA; V: TRBV4-1; D: NA; length: 17; J: TRBJ2-2; DNA: TGCGCCAGCAGCCCGGGACCCCTGGGCCCGAACACCGGGGAGCTGTTTTTT; CDR3: CASSPGPLGPNTGELFF
size: NA; V: TRBV6-5; D: NA; length: 15; J: TRBJ1-2; DNA: TGTGCCAGCAGTTACTCCGCCCGCCCTAGAGGGGGCTACACCTTC; CDR3: CASSYSARPRGGYTF
size: NA; V: TRBV6-1; D: NA; length: 14; J: TRBJ1-6; DNA: TGTGCCAGCAGTGAATTAGATGTTAATTCACCCCTCCACTTT; CDR3: CASSELDVNSPLHF